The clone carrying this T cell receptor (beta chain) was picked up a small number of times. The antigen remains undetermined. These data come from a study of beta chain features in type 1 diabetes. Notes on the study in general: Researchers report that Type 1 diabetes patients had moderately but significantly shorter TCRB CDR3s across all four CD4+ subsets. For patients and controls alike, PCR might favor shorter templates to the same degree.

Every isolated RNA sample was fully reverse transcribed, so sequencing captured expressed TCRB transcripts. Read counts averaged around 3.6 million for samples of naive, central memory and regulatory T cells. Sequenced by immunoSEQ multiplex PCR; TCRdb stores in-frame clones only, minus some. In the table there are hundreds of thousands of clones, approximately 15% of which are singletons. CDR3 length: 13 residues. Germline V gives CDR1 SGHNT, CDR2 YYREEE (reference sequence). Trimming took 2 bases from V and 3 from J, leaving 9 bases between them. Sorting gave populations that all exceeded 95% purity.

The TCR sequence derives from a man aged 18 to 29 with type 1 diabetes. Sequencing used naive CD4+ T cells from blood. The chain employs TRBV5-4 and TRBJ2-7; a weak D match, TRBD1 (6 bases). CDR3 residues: CASSFQGNYEQYF. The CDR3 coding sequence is TGTGCCAGCAGCTTCCAGGGGAACTACGAGCAGTACTTC.